This TCR beta chain was recorded in a study of Ad26.COV2.S vaccination and SARS-CoV-2 variants. CDR3 length: 13 residues. Trimming left V 6 bases short and J 1 base short, with 10 bases between. Germline-derived CDR1 and CDR2 are MNHEY and SVGAGI. This clone was observed a single time. The antigen is unknown. Treatment noted: roughly 20 received Ad26.COV2.S at low or high dose, single or two shots; a few received placebo; per-sample allocation not given. Sampling was done on day 63 after the first vaccine or placebo injection. Wuhan-strain SARS-CoV-2 spike was expressed by the Ad26 vector that made up the vaccine. The data were produced by immunoSEQ multiplex PCR, yet TCRdb's version contains in-frame clones alone and is incomplete. Seen here are 300,000 to 400,000 clones, around nine tenths observed once, and the top ten hold roughly 3.1%. Study-wide results and limits: Non-spike TCR breadth did not differ much between vaccine and placebo recipients.

The source of this sequence is a person aged 18-60 years who received the Ad26.COV2.S COVID-19 vaccine or a placebo. The sequencing used peripheral blood, collected in a trial of Ad26.COV2.S vaccine versus placebo. The chain has TRBV6-5 and TRBJ2-7; D call uncertain. As DNA, the CDR3 is TGTGCCAGCAGCAGCCCCGGATCCTACGAGCAGTACTTC. Residues: CASSSPGSYEQYF.